Sequencing of this TCR beta chain was carried out in a study of blood T cell repertoires in COVID-19. Study information: Sites across the United States, Italy and Spain contributed samples from acute and convalescent COVID-19. T cells, B-cell-depleted T cells, or PBMCs provided the cDNA or gDNA that served as material.

Trimming took 7 bases from V and 1 from J; bases not matched to a gene: 2. The germline V gene has CDR1 SNHLY and CDR2 FYNNEI. The CDR3 extends over 13 amino acids. Under the authors' procedure: Reference gene primer amplification yielded estimated nucleated cell counts. The assay was immunoSEQ multiplex PCR, and TCRdb's table has in-frame clones only and misses some. V, J and clone size are those of that table, while D and trimming were read from the DNA. The table records tens of thousands of clones, around 90% of them present only once. The rearrangement joins TRBV2 to TRBJ1-1; 8 nucleotides line up with TRBD1. This receptor was obtained from a human donor with active COVID-19. The donor label of this sample is uncertain. Sequenced input: peripheral blood. In nucleotides, the CDR3 is TGTGCCAGCACCGGGACAGGGAACACTGAAGCTTTCTTT. This codes for CASTGTGNTEAFF.